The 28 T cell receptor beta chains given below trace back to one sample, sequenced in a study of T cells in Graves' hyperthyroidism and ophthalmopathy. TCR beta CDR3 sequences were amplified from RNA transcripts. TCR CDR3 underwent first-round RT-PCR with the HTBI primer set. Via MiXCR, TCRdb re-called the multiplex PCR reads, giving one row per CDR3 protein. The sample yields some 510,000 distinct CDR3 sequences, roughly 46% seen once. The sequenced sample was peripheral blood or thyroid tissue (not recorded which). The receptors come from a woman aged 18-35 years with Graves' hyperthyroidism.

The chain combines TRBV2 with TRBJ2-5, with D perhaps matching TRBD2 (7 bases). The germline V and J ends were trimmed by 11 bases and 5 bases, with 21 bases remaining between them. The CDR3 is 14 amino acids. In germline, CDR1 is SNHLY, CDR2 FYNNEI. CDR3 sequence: CASRGGRVVETQYF. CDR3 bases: TGTGCCTCGAGGGGGGGAAGGGTCGTGGAGACCCAGTACTTC.

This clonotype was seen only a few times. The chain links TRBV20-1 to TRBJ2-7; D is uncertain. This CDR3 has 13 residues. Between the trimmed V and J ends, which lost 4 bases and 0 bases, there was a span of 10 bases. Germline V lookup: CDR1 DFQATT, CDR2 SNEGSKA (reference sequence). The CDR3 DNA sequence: TGCAGTGCTATTCTTACCAGCTCCTACGAGCAGTACTTC. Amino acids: CSAILTSSYEQYF.

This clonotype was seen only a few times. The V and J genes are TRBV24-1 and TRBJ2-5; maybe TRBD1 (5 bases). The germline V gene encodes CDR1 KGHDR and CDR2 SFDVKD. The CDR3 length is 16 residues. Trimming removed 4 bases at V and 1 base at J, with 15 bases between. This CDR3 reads CATSDKTTDIQETQYF. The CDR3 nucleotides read TGTGCCACCAGTGACAAAACGACAGATATCCAAGAGACCCAGTACTTC.

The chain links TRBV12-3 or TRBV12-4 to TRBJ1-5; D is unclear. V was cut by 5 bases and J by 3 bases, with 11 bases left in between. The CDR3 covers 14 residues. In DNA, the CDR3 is TGTGCCAGCAGTCCCTCAGGATACAATCAGCCCCAGCATTTT. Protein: CASSPSGYNQPQHF.

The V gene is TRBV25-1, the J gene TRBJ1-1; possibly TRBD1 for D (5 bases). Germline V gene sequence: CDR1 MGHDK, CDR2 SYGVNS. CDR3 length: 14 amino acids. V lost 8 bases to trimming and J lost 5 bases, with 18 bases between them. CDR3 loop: CASYPMSGGTEAFF. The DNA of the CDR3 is TGTGCCAGCTACCCCATGAGTGGGGGGACTGAAGCTTTCTTT.

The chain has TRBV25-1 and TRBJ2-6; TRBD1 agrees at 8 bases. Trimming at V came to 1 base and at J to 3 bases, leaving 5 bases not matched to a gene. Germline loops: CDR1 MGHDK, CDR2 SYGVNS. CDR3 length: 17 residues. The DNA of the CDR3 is TGTGCCAGCAGTGAATGGGAAGACAGGGGTGGGGCCAACGTCCTGACTTTC. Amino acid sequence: CASSEWEDRGGANVLTF.

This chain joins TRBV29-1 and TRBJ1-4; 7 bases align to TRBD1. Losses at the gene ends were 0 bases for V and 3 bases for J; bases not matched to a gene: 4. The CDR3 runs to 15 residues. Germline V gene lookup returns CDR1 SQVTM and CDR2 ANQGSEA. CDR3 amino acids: CSVEDLGQSNEKLFF. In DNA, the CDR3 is TGCAGCGTTGAAGATTTGGGACAGTCTAATGAAAAACTGTTTTTT.

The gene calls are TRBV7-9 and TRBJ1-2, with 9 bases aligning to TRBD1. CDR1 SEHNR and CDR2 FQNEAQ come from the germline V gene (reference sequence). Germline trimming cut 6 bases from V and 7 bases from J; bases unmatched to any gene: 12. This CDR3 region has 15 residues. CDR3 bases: TGTGCCAGCAGGATGGGACAGGGCTCTCTGGTTGGCTACACCTTC. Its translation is CASRMGQGSLVGYTF.

CDR3 DNA: TGTGCCACCAGCAGCACCCGCGGCTACCCGAACTACAATGAGCAGTTCTTC. Translation: CATSSTRGYPNYNEQFF. The chain is built from TRBV15 and TRBJ2-1; D not certain. The CDR3 contains 17 residues. Germline V gene lookup returns CDR1 LNHNV and CDR2 YYDKDF (reference sequence). Trimming cost V 3 bases and J 3 bases, with 18 bases left between them. Based on the CDR3 plus reference TRBV15 and TRBJ2-1, the full variable domain is DAMVIQNPRYQVTQFGKPVTLSCSQTLNHNVMYWYQQKSSQAPKLLFHYYDKDFNNEADTPDNFQSRRPNTSFCFLDIRSPGLGDTAMYLCATSSTRGYPNYNEQFFGPGTRLTVL.

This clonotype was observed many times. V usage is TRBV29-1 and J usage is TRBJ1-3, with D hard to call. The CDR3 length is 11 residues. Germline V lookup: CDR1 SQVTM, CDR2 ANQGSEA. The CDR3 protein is CSYGSGNTIYF. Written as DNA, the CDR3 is TGCAGTTACGGGTCTGGAAACACCATATATTTT.

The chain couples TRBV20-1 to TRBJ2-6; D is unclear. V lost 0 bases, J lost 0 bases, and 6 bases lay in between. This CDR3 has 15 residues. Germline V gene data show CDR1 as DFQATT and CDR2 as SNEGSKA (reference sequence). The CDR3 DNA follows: TGCAGTGCTAGAGATCGGGTCTCTGGGGCCAACGTCCTGACTTTC. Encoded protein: CSARDRVSGANVLTF.

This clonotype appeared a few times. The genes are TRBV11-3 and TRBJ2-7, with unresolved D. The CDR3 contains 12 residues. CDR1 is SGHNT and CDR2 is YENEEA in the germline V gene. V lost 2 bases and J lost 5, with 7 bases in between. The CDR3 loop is CASSLPGHEQYF. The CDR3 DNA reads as TGTGCCAGCAGCTTACCCGGCCACGAGCAGTACTTC.

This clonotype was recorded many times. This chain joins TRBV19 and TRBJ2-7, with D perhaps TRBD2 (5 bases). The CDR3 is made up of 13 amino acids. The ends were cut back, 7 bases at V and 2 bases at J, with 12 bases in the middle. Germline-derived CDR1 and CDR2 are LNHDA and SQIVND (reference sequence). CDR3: CASTAGSAYEQYF. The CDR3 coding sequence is TGTGCCAGTACTGCGGGCAGCGCCTACGAGCAGTACTTC.

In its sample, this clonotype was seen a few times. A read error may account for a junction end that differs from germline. CDR3 in DNA: TGCGCCAGCAGCCAAGGGGCAGACTCCTACGAGCAGTACTTC. Translation: CASSQGADSYEQYF. The chain combines TRBV25-1 with TRBJ2-7, with D maybe TRBD1 (5 bases). This CDR3 region has 14 residues. CDR1 is MGHDK, CDR2 SYGVNS, per germline.

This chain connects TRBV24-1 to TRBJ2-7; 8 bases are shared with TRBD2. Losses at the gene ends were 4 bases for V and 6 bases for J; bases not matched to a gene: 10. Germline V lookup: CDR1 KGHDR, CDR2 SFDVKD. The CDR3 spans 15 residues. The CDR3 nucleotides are TGTGCCACCAGTGACCCTGAGAGCGGGAGAGGCGAGCAGTACTTC. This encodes CATSDPESGRGEQYF.

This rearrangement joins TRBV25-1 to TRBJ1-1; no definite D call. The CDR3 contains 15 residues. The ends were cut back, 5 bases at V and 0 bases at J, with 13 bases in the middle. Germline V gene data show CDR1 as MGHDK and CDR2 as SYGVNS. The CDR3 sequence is CASSSHYDLNTEAFF. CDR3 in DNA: TGTGCCAGCAGTTCCCACTACGACTTGAACACTGAAGCTTTCTTT.

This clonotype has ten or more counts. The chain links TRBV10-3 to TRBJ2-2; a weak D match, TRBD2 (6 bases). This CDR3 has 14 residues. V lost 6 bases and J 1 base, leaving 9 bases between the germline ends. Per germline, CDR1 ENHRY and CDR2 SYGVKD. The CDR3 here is CAISGGKNTGELFF. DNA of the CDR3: TGTGCCATCAGCGGGGGAAAGAACACCGGGGAGCTGTTTTTT.

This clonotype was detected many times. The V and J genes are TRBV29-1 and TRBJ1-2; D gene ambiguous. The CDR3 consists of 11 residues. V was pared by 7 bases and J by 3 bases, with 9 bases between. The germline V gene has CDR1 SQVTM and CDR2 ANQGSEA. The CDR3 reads CSAGRDYGYTF. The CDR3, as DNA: TGCAGCGCCGGACGCGACTATGGCTACACCTTC. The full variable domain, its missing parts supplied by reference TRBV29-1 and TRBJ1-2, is SAVISQKPSRDICQRGTSLTIQCQVDSQVTMMFWYRQQPGQSLTLIATANQGSEATYESGFVIDKFPISRPNLTFSTLTVSNMSPEDSSIYLCSAGRDYGYTFGSGTRLTVV.

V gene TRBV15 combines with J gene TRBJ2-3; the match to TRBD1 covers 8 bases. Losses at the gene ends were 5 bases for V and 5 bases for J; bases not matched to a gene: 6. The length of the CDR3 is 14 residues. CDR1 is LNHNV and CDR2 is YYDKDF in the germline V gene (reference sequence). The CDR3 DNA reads TGTGCCACCAGCCGGCGGGACAGGCGAGATACGCAGTATTTT. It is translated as CATSRRDRRDTQYF.

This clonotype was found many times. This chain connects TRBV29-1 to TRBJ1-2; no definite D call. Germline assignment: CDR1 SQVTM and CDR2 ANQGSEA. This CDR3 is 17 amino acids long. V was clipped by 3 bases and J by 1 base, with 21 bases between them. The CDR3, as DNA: TGCAGCGTTGATGAAGGCGCCAACCCGACCGTTAACTATGGCTACACCTTC. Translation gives CSVDEGANPTVNYGYTF.

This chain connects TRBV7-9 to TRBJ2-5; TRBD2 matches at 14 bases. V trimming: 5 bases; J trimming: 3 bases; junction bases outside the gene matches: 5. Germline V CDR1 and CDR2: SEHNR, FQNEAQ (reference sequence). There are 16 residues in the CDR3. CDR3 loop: CASSPRGLAGEETQYF. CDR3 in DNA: TGTGCCAGCAGCCCCCGGGGACTAGCGGGAGAAGAGACCCAGTACTTC.

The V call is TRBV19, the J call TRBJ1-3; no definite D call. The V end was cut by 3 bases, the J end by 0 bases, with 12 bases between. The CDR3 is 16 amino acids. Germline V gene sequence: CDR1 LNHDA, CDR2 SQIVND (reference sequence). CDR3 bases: TGTGCCAGTAGTATCGGAAGTGGGCCCTCTGGAAACACCATATATTTT. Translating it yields CASSIGSGPSGNTIYF.

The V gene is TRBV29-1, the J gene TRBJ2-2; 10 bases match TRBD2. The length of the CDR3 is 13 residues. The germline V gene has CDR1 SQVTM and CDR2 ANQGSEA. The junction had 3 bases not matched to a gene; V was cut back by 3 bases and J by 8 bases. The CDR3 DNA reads TGCAGCGTTGAGACTAGCGGGTTGGGGGAGCTGTTTTTT. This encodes CSVETSGLGELFF.

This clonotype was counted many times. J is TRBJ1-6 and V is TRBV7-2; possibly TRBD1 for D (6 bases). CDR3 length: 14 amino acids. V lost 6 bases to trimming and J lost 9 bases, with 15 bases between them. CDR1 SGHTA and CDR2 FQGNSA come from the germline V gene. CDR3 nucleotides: TGTGCCAGCAGACGTCCTGGGGGCGGTTCACCCCTCCACTTT. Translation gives CASRRPGGGSPLHF.

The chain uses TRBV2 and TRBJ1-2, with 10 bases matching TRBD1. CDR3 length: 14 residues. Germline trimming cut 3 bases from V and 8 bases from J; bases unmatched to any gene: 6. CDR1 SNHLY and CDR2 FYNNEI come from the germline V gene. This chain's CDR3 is CASSEGDRGLGYTF. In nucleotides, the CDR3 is TGTGCCAGCAGTGAGGGAGACAGGGGGCTCGGCTACACCTTC.

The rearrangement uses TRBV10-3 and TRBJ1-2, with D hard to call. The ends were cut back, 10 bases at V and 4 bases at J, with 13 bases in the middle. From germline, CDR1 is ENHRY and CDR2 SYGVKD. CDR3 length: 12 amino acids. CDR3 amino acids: CATSWGGYGYTF. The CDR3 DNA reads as TGTGCCACCTCCTGGGGAGGCTATGGCTACACCTTC.

CDR3 residues: CAISETGVLHF. CDR3 in DNA: TGTGCCATCAGTGAGACAGGGGTCCTCCACTTT. V usage is TRBV10-3 and J usage is TRBJ1-6, with 7 bases that match TRBD1. The ends lost 2 bases at V and 15 bases at J; junction bases unmatched: 1. Germline CDR1 ENHRY, CDR2 SYGVKD. The CDR3 extends over 11 amino acids.

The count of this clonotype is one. The CDR3 is CASSELTETPVYGYTF. The CDR3 DNA follows: TGTGCCAGCAGTGAGCTGACAGAAACCCCTGTCTATGGCTACACCTTC. The chain joins TRBV2 to TRBJ1-2; the D gene is possibly TRBD1 (5 bases). Germline V gives CDR1 SNHLY, CDR2 FYNNEI. This CDR3 has 16 residues. Trimming pared 3 bases from V and 4 bases from J, leaving 18 bases between. Based on the CDR3 plus reference TRBV2 and TRBJ1-2, the full variable domain is EPEVTQTPSHQVTQMGQEVILRCVPISNHLYFYWYRQILGQKVEFLVSFYNNEISEKSEIFDDQFSVERPDGSNFTLKIRSTKLEDSAMYFCASSELTETPVYGYTFGSGTRLTVV.